Following are 25 T cell receptor beta chains from one sample sequenced in a study of shared clonotypes between healthy human individuals. Some clones are missing from TCRdb's copy, which holds only in-frame ones; the method was immunoSEQ multiplex PCR. The table lists fewer than 3 million clones, roughly 90% of them singletons, with approximately 0.4% in the top ten. Sequenced sample: naive CD4+ T cells from PBMCs. Subset meaning: CD45RA+ positively selected. These receptors all come from a man younger than 35 in good health. Some clones in this sample may be carry-over from other donors' samples.

The rearrangement uses TRBV2 and TRBJ2-5; 8 positions agree with TRBD2. The CDR3 runs to 14 residues. Germline-derived CDR1 and CDR2 are SNHLY and FYNNEI. V shed 4 bases and J 1 base; nucleotides not matched to a gene: 2. The CDR3 DNA follows: TGTGCCAGCAGTGGCGGGAGGCTCCAAGAGACCCAGTACTTC. Translated, it gives CASSGGRLQETQYF. The entire variable domain, with the rest obtained from reference TRBV2 and TRBJ2-5, is as follows: EPEVTQTPSHQVTQMGQEVILRCVPISNHLYFYWYRQILGQKVEFLVSFYNNEISEKSEIFDDQFSVERPDGSNFTLKIRSTKLEDSAMYFCASSGGRLQETQYFGPGTRLLVL.

The chain links TRBV6-5 to TRBJ1-3; 8 bases map to TRBD1. Germline CDR1 is MNHEY and CDR2 is SVGAGI. J gave up 8 bases and V 5 bases, and 8 bases lay outside the gene matches. The CDR3 sequence is 14 residues long. CDR3 region: CASSRDRPGDTIYF. DNA of the CDR3: TGTGCCAGCAGTCGGGACAGGCCCGGGGACACCATATATTTT.

V usage is TRBV18 and J usage is TRBJ2-5; a possible D gene is TRBD1 (6 bases). CDR1 is KGHSH and CDR2 is LQKENI in the germline V gene. Deletions cut 3 bases from V and 1 base from J, with 18 bases between. The CDR3 covers 17 residues. The CDR3 protein is CASSPMTGWMAQETQYF. Written as DNA, the CDR3 is TGTGCCAGCTCACCGATGACAGGCTGGATGGCCCAAGAGACCCAGTACTTC.

This clone has a handful of counts. The same CDR3 can be traced to other DNA sequences in this sample. The chain carries TRBV28 and TRBJ2-7, with D possibly being TRBD2 (5 bases). There are 13 residues in the CDR3. Trimming shortened V by 6 bases and J by 3 bases, and 12 bases separated the two germline ends. Germline CDR1 is MDHEN and CDR2 is SYDVKM. CDR3 sequence (DNA): TGTGCCAGCAGCCGTGGACTGAACTACGAGCAGTACTTC. It is translated as CASSRGLNYEQYF.

The V and J genes are TRBV29-1 and TRBJ2-3; 9 bases map to TRBD2. Trimming took 7 bases from V and 3 from J; bases not matched to a gene: 8. The CDR3 extends over 14 amino acids. Germline V gene lookup returns CDR1 SQVTM and CDR2 ANQGSEA. Written as DNA, the CDR3 is TGCAGCGAGGCGGGGGGGTTGGGTACAGATACGCAGTATTTT. Translation: CSEAGGLGTDTQYF.

Comment on this clone: This sample also contains other DNA sequences that code for the same CDR3. CDR3 in DNA: TGTGCCAGTAGTATTCGGGGGCGTGATAGCAATCAGCCCCAGCATTTT. It translates to CASSIRGRDSNQPQHF. This rearrangement joins TRBV19 to TRBJ1-5, with D tentatively TRBD1 (6 bases). CDR3 length equals 16 residues. V was shortened by 3 bases and J by 0 bases, with 12 bases between the two germline ends. Germline-derived CDR1 and CDR2 are LNHDA and SQIVND (reference sequence).

This clone was found once. This rearrangement joins TRBV6-6 to TRBJ2-2, with D possibly being TRBD2 (5 bases). The CDR3 is 16 residues long. Germline V gene data show CDR1 as MNHNY and CDR2 as SVGAGI (reference sequence). V was trimmed by 3 bases and J by 1 base, leaving 12 bases between them. The CDR3 region has the DNA TGTGCCAGCAGTTATAATAGAGAGGGGAACACCGGGGAGCTGTTTTTT. Its protein product is CASSYNREGNTGELFF.

This chain links TRBV7-3 with TRBJ2-3; D not certain. Germline V gene data show CDR1 as SGHTA and CDR2 as FQGTGA. V lost 5 bases, J lost 2 bases, and 14 bases lay in between. This CDR3 comprises 15 residues. CDR3 bases: TGTGCCAGCAGCCCCGCCCCCGGGTTCACAGATACGCAGTATTTT. This gives the protein CASSPAPGFTDTQYF.

The chain is built from TRBV28 and TRBJ2-3; TRBD2 might be the D (6 bases). From germline, CDR1 is MDHEN and CDR2 SYDVKM. This CDR3 contains 15 residues. Trimming removed 6 bases at V and 6 bases at J, with 19 bases between. This chain's CDR3 is CASSTLLASVDTQYF. The CDR3 DNA sequence: TGTGCCAGCAGCACCCTCCTAGCGAGCGTGGATACGCAGTATTTT.

Worth noting for this clone: The same CDR3 arises from other DNA sequences in this sample as well. CDR3 region: CASSRLAGSSYEQYF. The CDR3 nucleotides are TGTGCCAGTAGTAGGCTAGCGGGATCTTCCTACGAGCAGTACTTC. The chain is built from TRBV19 and TRBJ2-7; 9 bases are a match to TRBD2. Germline V gene data show CDR1 as LNHDA and CDR2 as SQIVND (reference sequence). Trimming took 4 bases from V and 1 from J; bases not matched to a gene: 5. The CDR3 covers 15 residues.

This clone has a single count. The V gene is TRBV5-1, the J gene TRBJ2-5; tentative D call: TRBD2 (5 bases). This CDR3 has 15 residues. CDR1 and CDR2 from the germline V gene are SGHRS and YFSETQ. Deletions cut 5 bases from V and 4 bases from J, with 18 bases between. CDR3 amino acids: CASRGGSAEAETQYF. In DNA, the CDR3 is TGCGCCAGCAGGGGCGGCAGCGCGGAGGCAGAGACCCAGTACTTC.

The chain recombines TRBV5-4 with TRBJ2-5, with TRBD1 matching over 7 bases. The J call may be faulty, since TRBJ2-7 better matches the DNA end. The germline V gene has CDR1 SGHNT and CDR2 YYREEE (reference sequence). The length of the CDR3 is 13 residues. This chain's CDR3 is CASSRTGPYEQYF. The CDR3 nucleotides are TGTGCCAGCAGCCGGACAGGACCCTACGAGCAGTACTTC.

With respect to this clone: The sample has other DNA sequences that encode this CDR3 too. The rearrangement uses TRBV9 and TRBJ2-2, with no clear D. Germline lookup yields CDR1 SGDLS and CDR2 YYNGEE. V was trimmed by 0 bases and J by 6 bases, leaving 6 bases between them. The CDR3 length is 13 residues. CDR3 in amino acids: CASSVGLAGELFF. CDR3 sequence (DNA): TGTGCCAGCAGCGTAGGGTTAGCCGGGGAGCTGTTTTTT.

In regard to this clone: Other DNA variants within this sample encode the same CDR3. The chain couples TRBV6-1 to TRBJ2-7, with a weak D call TRBD1 (5 bases). The V gene's germline CDR1 is MNHNS and CDR2 SASEGT. This CDR3 spans 14 amino acids. V was cut by 3 bases and J by 2 bases, with 11 bases left in between. CDR3 protein: CASSEAPGPYEQYF. The DNA for the CDR3 is TGTGCCAGCAGTGAGGCTCCAGGGCCCTACGAGCAGTACTTC.

The chain links TRBV7-2 to TRBJ2-1; 7 bases match TRBD2. J was trimmed by 4 bases and V by 5 bases; bases with no gene match: 5. Germline CDR1 reads SGHTA; CDR2 reads FQGNSA. The CDR3 sequence is 14 residues long. DNA for the CDR3: TGTGCCAGCAGCGCGCCGGGAGGATACAATGAGCAGTTCTTC. Its protein is CASSAPGGYNEQFF.

The chain links TRBV11-2 to TRBJ2-7; TRBD1 might be the D (6 bases). The CDR3 spans 13 residues. V dropped 0 bases and J dropped 5 bases, with 8 bases sitting between them. Germline lookup yields CDR1 SGHAT and CDR2 FQNNGV. Here the CDR3 DNA reads TGTGCCAGCAGCTTAGAGAACAGGGACGAGCAGTACTTC. It translates to CASSLENRDEQYF.

Of note for this clone: This same CDR3 is encoded by further DNA sequences in the sample. The CDR3 coding sequence is TGTGCCAGCAGCTCGGGGACAGGGGTGACAGATACGCAGTATTTT. Translated: CASSSGTGVTDTQYF. The chain recombines TRBV7-9 with TRBJ2-3, with 10 nucleotides matching TRBD1. CDR1 SEHNR and CDR2 FQNEAQ come from the germline V gene (reference sequence). The V and J ends lost 4 bases and 3 bases, in that order; junction bases with no gene match: 4. This CDR3 has 15 amino acids.

The chain couples TRBV9 to TRBJ2-7, with TRBD1 identical over 7 bases. CDR3 length equals 14 residues. The V segment lost 3 bases and the J segment 0 bases; nucleotides outside the gene matches: 3. CDR1 SGDLS and CDR2 YYNGEE come from the germline V gene. The CDR3 reads CASSAGQYSYEQYF. The CDR3 DNA reads TGTGCCAGCAGCGCGGGACAGTACTCCTACGAGCAGTACTTC.

The J gene is TRBJ2-3, the V gene TRBV4-3; no clear D. V was cut by 3 bases and J by 3 bases, with 16 bases left in between. The CDR3 totals 16 residues. CDR1 is LGHNA and CDR2 is YSLEER in the germline V gene. The DNA of the CDR3 is TGCGCCAGCAGCCATCACTTTACGTCTAGGACAGATACGCAGTATTTT. It encodes CASSHHFTSRTDTQYF.

The V gene is TRBV29-1, the J gene TRBJ2-2; 7 nucleotides match TRBD2. The germline CDR1 and CDR2 sequences are SQVTM and ANQGSEA. CDR3 length equals 16 residues. After removal of 1 base from V and 1 base from J, the junction contained 6 bases not matched to a gene. CDR3 DNA sequence: TGCAGCGTTGAAGGTCCTAGCGGACTGAACACCGGGGAGCTGTTTTTT. It is translated as CSVEGPSGLNTGELFF.

The chain uses TRBV18 and TRBJ2-7, with D perhaps matching TRBD1 or TRBD2 (5 bases each). The length of the CDR3 is 14 residues. Between the trimmed V and J ends, which lost 3 bases and 2 bases, there was a span of 11 bases. CDR1 and CDR2 (germline): KGHSH, LQKENI. The CDR3 is CASSPGVRAYEQYF. The CDR3 region has the DNA TGTGCCAGCTCACCGGGGGTTCGCGCCTACGAGCAGTACTTC.

V usage is TRBV10-2 and J usage is TRBJ1-1, with D perhaps TRBD1 (6 bases). The V end was cut by 8 bases, the J end by 8 bases, with 12 bases between. The V gene's germline CDR1 is WSHSY and CDR2 SAAADI. The CDR3 has 11 residues. The CDR3 DNA reads as TGCGCCAGCCTTGAACAGGGCGAAGCTTTCTTT. This translates into CASLEQGEAFF.

The chain recombines TRBV7-9 with TRBJ1-2; TRBD1 is a possible D gene (5 bases). V lost 5 bases to trimming and J lost 5 bases, with 9 bases between them. Germline loops: CDR1 SEHNR, CDR2 FQNEAQ (reference sequence). The CDR3 is 12 residues long. The DNA for the CDR3 is TGTGCCAGCAGCGTCGAGGGGTATGGCTACACCTTC. It encodes CASSVEGYGYTF. Using reference TRBV7-9 and TRBJ1-2 for the parts outside the CDR3, the full variable domain is DTGVSQNPRHKITKRGQNVTFRCDPISEHNRLYWYRQTLGQGPEFLTYFQNEAQLEKSRLLSDRFSAERPKGSFSTLEIQRTEQGDSAMYLCASSVEGYGYTFGSGTRLTVV.

This clone appeared a few times. CDR3 region: CAWSEGQGLVLGEKLFF. CDR3 DNA sequence: TGTGCCTGGAGTGAAGGACAGGGTTTAGTCCTCGGTGAAAAACTGTTTTTT. The chain couples TRBV30 to TRBJ1-4; 8 nucleotides align to TRBD1. There are 17 residues in the CDR3. With V trimmed by 1 base and J by 7 bases, 14 bases remained unmatched. Looked up from germline, CDR1 is GTSNPN and CDR2 is SVGIG (reference sequence).

CDR3 nucleotide sequence: TGTGCCAGCAGGCCACAAGGGGTTTATGGCTACACCTTC. The encoded protein is CASRPQGVYGYTF. The rearrangement uses TRBV5-4 and TRBJ1-2, with D possibly matching TRBD1 (5 bases). Germline lookup yields CDR1 SGHNT and CDR2 YYREEE (reference sequence). Trimming pared 5 bases from V and 5 bases from J, leaving 13 bases between. This CDR3 region has 13 residues.